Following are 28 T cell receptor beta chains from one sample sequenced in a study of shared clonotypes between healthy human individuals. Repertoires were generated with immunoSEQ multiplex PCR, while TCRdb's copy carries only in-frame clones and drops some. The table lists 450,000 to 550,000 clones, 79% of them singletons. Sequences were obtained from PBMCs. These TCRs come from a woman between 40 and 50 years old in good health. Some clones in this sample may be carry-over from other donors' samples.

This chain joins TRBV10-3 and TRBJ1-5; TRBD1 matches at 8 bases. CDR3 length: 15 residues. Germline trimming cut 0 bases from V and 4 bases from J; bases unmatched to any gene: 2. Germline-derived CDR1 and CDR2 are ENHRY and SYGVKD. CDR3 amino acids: CAISESGQGNQPQHF. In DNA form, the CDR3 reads TGTGCCATCAGTGAGTCTGGACAGGGTAATCAGCCCCAGCATTTT.

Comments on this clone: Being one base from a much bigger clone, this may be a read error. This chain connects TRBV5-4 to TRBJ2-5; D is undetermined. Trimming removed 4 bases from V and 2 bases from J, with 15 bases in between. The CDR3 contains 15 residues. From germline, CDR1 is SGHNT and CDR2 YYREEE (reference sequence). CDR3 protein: CASSRPDAVQETQYF. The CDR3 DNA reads TGTGCCAGCAGCCGCCCAGATGCGGTACAAGAGACCCAGTACTTC.

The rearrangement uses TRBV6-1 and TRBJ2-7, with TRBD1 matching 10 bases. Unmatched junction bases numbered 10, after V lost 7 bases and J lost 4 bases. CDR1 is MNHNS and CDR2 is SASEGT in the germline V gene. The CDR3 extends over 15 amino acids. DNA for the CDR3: TGTGCCAGCAAAACCTTGGGACAGGGGTTGTACGAGCAGTACTTC. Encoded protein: CASKTLGQGLYEQYF.

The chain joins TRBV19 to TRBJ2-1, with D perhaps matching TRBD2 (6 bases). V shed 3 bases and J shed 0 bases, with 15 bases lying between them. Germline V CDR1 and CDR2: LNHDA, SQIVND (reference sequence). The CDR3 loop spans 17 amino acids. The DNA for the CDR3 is TGTGCCAGTAGTATTTCAGCCGGGGGAAGCTCCTACAATGAGCAGTTCTTC. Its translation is CASSISAGGSSYNEQFF.

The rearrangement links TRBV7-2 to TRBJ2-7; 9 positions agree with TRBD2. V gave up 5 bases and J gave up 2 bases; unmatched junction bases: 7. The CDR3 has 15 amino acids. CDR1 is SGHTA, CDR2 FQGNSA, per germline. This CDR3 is CASSKGASGTYEQYF. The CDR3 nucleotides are TGTGCCAGCAGCAAAGGGGCTAGCGGGACCTACGAGCAGTACTTC.

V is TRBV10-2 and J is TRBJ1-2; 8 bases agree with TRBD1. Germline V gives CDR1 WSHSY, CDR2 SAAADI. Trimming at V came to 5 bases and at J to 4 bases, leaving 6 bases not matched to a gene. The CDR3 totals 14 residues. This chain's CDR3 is CASSTDRASYGYTF. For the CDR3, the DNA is TGCGCCAGCAGTACGGACAGGGCAAGCTATGGCTACACCTTC.

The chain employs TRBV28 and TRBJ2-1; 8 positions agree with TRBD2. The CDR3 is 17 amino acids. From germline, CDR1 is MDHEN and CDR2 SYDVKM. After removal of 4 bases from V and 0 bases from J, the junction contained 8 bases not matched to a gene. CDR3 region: CASSSRTSGTSYNEQFF. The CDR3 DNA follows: TGTGCCAGCAGTTCGAGAACTAGCGGAACCTCCTACAATGAGCAGTTCTTC.

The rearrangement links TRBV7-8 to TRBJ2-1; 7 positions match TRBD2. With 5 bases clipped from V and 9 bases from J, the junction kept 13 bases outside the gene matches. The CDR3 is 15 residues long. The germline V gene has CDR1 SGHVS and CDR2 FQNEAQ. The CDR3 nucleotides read TGTGCCAGCAGCCCTTCACTAGCGCAGGCGTTTGAGCAGTTCTTC. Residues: CASSPSLAQAFEQFF.

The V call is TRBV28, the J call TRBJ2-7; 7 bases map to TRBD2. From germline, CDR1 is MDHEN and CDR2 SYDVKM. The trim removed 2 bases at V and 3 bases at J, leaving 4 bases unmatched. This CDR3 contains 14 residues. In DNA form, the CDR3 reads TGTGCCAGCAGTTTAACGGGACTACACTACGAGCAGTACTTC. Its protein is CASSLTGLHYEQYF.

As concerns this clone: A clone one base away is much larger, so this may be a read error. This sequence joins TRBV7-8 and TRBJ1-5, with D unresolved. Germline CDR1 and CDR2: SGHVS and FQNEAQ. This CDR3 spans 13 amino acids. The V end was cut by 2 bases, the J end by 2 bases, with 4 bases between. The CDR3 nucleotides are TGTGCCAGCAGCTTAAGGGGCAATCAGCCCCAGCATTTT. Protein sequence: CASSLRGNQPQHF.

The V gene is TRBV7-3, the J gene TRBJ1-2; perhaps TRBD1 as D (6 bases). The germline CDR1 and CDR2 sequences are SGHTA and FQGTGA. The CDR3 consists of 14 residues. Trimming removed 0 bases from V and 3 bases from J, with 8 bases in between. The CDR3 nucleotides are TGTGCCAGCAGCTTAACGGGGGCGGACTATGGCTACACCTTC. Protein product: CASSLTGADYGYTF.

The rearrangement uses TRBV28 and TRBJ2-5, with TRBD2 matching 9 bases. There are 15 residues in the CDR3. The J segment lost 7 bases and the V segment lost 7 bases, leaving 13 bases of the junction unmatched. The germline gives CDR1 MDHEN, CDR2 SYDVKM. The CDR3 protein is CASNSFSGGLGTQYF. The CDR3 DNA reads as TGTGCCAGCAACTCGTTTAGCGGGGGTCTGGGGACCCAGTACTTC.

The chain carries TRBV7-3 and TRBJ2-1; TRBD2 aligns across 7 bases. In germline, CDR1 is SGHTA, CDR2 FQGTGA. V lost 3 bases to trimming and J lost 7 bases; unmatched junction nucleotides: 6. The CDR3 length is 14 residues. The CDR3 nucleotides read TGTGCCAGCAGCTTGGCGGGAGTGGCAAATGAGCAGTTCTTC. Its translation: CASSLAGVANEQFF.

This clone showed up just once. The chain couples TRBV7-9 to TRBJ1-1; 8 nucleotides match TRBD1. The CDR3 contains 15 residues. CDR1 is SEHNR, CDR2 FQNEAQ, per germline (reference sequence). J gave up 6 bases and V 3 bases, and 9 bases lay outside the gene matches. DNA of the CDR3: TGTGCCAGCAGCTTCCCTCAGGGGGCGAAGGCTGAAGCTTTCTTT. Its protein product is CASSFPQGAKAEAFF.

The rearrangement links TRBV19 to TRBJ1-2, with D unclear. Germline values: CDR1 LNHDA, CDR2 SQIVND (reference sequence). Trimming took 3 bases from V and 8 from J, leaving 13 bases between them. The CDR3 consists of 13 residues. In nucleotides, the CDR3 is TGTGCCAGTAGTATGCAGGCTAGGGAGGGCTACACCTTC. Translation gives CASSMQAREGYTF.

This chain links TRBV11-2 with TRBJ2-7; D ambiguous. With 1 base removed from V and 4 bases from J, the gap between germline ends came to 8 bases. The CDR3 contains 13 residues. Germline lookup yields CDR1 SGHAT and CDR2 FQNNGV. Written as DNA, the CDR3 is TGTGCCAGCAGCTTAGTAGTTGGTTACGAGCAGTACTTC. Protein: CASSLVVGYEQYF.

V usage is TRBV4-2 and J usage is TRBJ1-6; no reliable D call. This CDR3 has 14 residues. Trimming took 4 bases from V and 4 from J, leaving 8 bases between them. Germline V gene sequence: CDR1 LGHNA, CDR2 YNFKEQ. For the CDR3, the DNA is TGTGCCAGCAGCCTCGACGGATATAATTCACCCCTCCACTTT. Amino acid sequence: CASSLDGYNSPLHF.

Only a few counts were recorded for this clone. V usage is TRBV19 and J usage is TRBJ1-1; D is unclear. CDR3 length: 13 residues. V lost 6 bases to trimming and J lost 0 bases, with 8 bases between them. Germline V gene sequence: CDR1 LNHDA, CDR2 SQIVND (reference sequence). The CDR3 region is CASSLNMNTEAFF. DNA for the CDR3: TGTGCCAGTAGCCTGAACATGAACACTGAAGCTTTCTTT. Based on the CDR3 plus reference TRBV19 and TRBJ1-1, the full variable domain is DGGITQSPKYLFRKEGQNVTLSCEQNLNHDAMYWYRQDPGQGLRLIYYSQIVNDFQKGDIAEGYSVSREKKESFPLTVTSAQKNPTAFYLCASSLNMNTEAFFGQGTRLTVV.

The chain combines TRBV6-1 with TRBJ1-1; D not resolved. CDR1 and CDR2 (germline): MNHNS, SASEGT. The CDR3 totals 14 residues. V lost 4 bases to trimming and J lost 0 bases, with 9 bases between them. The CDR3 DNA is TGTGCCAGCAGTGTCGGACCCTTGAACACTGAAGCTTTCTTT. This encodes CASSVGPLNTEAFF.

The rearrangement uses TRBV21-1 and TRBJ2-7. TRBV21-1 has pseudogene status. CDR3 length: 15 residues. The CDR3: CASSKGSQDVYEQYF. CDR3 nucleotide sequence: TGTGCCAGCAGCAAAGGGTCCCAGGACGTCTACGAGCAGTACTTC.

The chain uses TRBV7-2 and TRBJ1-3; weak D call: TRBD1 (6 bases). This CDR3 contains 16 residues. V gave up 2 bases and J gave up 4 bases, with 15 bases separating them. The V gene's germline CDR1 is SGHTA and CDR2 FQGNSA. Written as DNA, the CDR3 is TGTGCCAGCAGCTTAAACGGGCGGGGGCAAGGAAACACCATATATTTT. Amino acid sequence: CASSLNGRGQGNTIYF. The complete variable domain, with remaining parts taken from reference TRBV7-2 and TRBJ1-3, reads GAGVSQSPSNKVTEKGKDVELRCDPISGHTALYWYRQSLGQGLEFLIYFQGNSAPDKSGLPSDRFSAERTGGSVSTLTIQRTQQEDSAVYLCASSLNGRGQGNTIYFGEGSWLTVV.

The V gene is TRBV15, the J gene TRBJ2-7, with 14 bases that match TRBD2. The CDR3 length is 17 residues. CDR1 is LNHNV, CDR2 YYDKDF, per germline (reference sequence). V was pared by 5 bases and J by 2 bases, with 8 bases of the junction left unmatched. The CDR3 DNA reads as TGTGCCACCAGCGGCGGGACTAGCGGGAGTAATGCCTACGAGCAGTACTTC. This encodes CATSGGTSGSNAYEQYF.

For the CDR3, the DNA is TGTGCCTGGAGTTTCCAGGGGGCGGGTGAAAAACTGTTTTTT. It translates to CAWSFQGAGEKLFF. V and J are TRBV30 and TRBJ1-4, with 8 bases that match TRBD1. Germline assignment: CDR1 GTSNPN and CDR2 SVGIG (reference sequence). This CDR3 has 14 residues. The V segment lost 2 bases and the J segment 7 bases; nucleotides outside the gene matches: 6.

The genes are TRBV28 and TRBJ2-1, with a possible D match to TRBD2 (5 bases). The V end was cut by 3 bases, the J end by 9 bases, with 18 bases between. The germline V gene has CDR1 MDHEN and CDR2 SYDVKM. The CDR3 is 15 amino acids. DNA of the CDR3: TGTGCCAGCAGTTTTCCCATGACCGAGGGTCTTGAGCAGTTCTTC. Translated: CASSFPMTEGLEQFF.

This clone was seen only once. The chain's CDR3 is CASRSPSLRDSHEKLFF. The CDR3 DNA sequence: TGTGCCAGTAGGTCCCCGAGTCTCCGGGACAGCCATGAAAAACTGTTTTTT. J is TRBJ1-4 and V is TRBV19; 7 positions match TRBD1. The length of the CDR3 is 17 residues. V was pared by 6 bases and J by 6 bases, with 16 bases of the junction left unmatched. Per germline, CDR1 LNHDA and CDR2 SQIVND (reference sequence).

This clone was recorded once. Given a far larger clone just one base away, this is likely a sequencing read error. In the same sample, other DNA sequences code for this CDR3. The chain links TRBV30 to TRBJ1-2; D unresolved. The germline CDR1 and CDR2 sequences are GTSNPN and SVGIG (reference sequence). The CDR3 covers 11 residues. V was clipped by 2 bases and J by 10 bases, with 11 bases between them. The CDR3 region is CAWSSPADYTF. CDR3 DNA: TGTGCCTGGAGTTCTCCTGCGGACTACACCTTC.

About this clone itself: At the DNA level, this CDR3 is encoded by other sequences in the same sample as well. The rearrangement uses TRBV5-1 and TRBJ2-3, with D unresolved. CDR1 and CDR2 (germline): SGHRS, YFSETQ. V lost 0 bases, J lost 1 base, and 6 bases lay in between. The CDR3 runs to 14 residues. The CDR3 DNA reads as TGCGCCAGCAGCTTGGACTTTGGCACAGATACGCAGTATTTT. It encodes CASSLDFGTDTQYF.

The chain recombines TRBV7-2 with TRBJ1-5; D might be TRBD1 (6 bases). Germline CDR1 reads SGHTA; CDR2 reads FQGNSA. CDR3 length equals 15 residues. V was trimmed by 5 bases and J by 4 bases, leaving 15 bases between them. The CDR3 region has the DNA TGTGCCAGCAGCAACACAGGGTTGGGGAATCAGCCCCAGCATTTT. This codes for CASSNTGLGNQPQHF.